This T cell receptor (beta chain) comes out of a study of radiotherapy plus CTLA-4 blockade in lung cancer. Study summary: In 18% of patients, objective responses were seen; roughly 28% had disease control.

The assay was immunoSEQ multiplex PCR, and TCRdb's table has in-frame clones only and misses some. The sample has 90,000 to 100,000 clones, around 84% seen once. Points from the study as a whole: An expansion of tumor-derived TCR clones occurred in blood after radiotherapy plus ipilimumab.

The CDR3 runs 15 residues. The trim removed 4 bases at V and 5 bases at J, leaving 7 bases unmatched. Germline V gene sequence: CDR1 SGDLS, CDR2 YYNGEE. This clone was found once. Its antigen remains unidentified. Treatment of patients with chemo-refractory metastatic non-small-cell lung cancer consisted of focal radiation plus CTLA-4 blockade with ipilimumab. This chain connects TRBV9 to TRBJ2-2, with 8 bases identical to TRBD2. The origin of this receptor is a human donor with non-small cell lung cancer that progressed on radiotherapy plus ipilimumab. The sequencing used peripheral blood, collected from a patient treated with radiotherapy plus ipilimumab. The CDR3 here is CASSSPGGRTGELFF. Here the CDR3 DNA reads TGTGCCAGCAGCTCCCCGGGGGGGAGGACCGGGGAGCTGTTTTTT.